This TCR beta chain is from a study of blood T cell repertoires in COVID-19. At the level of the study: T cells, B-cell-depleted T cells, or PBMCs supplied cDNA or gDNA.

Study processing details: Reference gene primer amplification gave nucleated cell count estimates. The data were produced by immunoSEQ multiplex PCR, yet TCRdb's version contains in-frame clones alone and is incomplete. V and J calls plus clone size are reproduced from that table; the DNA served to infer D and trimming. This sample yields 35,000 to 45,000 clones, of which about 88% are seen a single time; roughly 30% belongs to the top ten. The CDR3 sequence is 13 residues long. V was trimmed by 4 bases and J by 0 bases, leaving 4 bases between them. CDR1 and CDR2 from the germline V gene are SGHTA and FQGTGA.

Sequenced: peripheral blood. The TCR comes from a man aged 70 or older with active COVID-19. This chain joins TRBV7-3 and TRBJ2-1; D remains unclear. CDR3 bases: TGTGCCAGCAGCTCCGGCTCCTACAATGAGCAGTTCTTC. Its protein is CASSSGSYNEQFF.